This is a list of T cell receptor beta chains from one sample in a study of CD8 T cells in Susac syndrome. MiXCR was run by TCRdb on the immunoSEQ multiplex PCR reads, yielding one entry per CDR3 protein. The sample lists 150,000 to 200,000 distinct CDR3 sequences; 80% to 95% were seen once. What was sequenced was CD4+ T cells from PBMCs. The receptor set was obtained from a human donor in good health. Both conserved end residues are part of each CDR3.

v_gene: TRBV6-6; CDR3aa: CASSSPLDNEQYF
v_gene: TRBV2; CDR3aa: CASSGPAGTENSGANVLTF
v_gene: TRBV30; CDR3aa: CAWGASGNTIYF
v_gene: TRBV3-1; CDR3aa: CASSQDRGNTEAFF
v_gene: TRBV23-1; CDR3aa: CAANGTSGGRVYNEQFF
v_gene: TRBV19; CDR3aa: CASRSRQGYTF
v_gene: TRBV29-1; CDR3aa: CSFRGGTDTQYF
v_gene: TRBV20-1; CDR3aa: CSARQALNTEAFF
v_gene: TRBV7-9; CDR3aa: CASSLGRTGHEQYF
v_gene: TRBV20-1; CDR3aa: CSARALGGETQYF
v_gene: TRBV3-1; CDR3aa: CASSQGGVGGELFF
v_gene: TRBV2; CDR3aa: CASSATNSNQPQHF
v_gene: TRBV3-1; CDR3aa: CASSRRSGVGYEQYF
v_gene: TRBV23-1; CDR3aa: CASKISTGFVYEQYF
v_gene: TRBV4-1; CDR3aa: CASSPDRAPGNTIYF
v_gene: TRBV12-3/TRBV12-4; CDR3aa: CASSPPGQGSGNTIYF
v_gene: TRBV29-1; CDR3aa: CSASDRFSNEKLFF
v_gene: TRBV15; CDR3aa: CATSRFLQETQYF
v_gene: TRBV20-1; CDR3aa: CSARVWDRAETQYF
v_gene: TRBV19; CDR3aa: CASSMGHQETQYF
v_gene: TRBV5-1; CDR3aa: CASSWGGQRDTEAFF
v_gene: TRBV12-3/TRBV12-4; CDR3aa: CASSFGRYEQYF
v_gene: TRBV29-1; CDR3aa: CSVAVGDNQPQHF
v_gene: TRBV4-1; CDR3aa: CASSQDAGRDTQYF
v_gene: TRBV10-3; CDR3aa: CAIMGRGRTEAFF
v_gene: TRBV3-1; CDR3aa: CASSQDRVCTF
v_gene: TRBV7-3; CDR3aa: CASSSGGGGIQYF
v_gene: TRBV29-1; CDR3aa: CSVQPRGADTQYF
v_gene: TRBV4-1; CDR3aa: CASSPPGQGARTEAFF
v_gene: TRBV3-1; CDR3aa: CASSHLSGETQYF
v_gene: TRBV5-1; CDR3aa: CASSSHGGPSGNTIYF
v_gene: TRBV7-9; CDR3aa: CASSLRGKGGNGYTF
v_gene: TRBV29-1; CDR3aa: CSVDLTVNYGYTF
v_gene: TRBV6-1; CDR3aa: CASSDTTNTEAFF
v_gene: TRBV12-3/TRBV12-4; CDR3aa: CASSSPGAPLHF
v_gene: TRBV30; CDR3aa: CAWSQGITGELFF
v_gene: TRBV7-2; CDR3aa: CASSRGTAHEKLFF
v_gene: TRBV20-1; CDR3aa: CSASKGVLDNEQFF
v_gene: TRBV9; CDR3aa: CASSVGVTNTGELFF
v_gene: TRBV6-5; CDR3aa: CASSYNPYNSPLHF
v_gene: TRBV12-5; CDR3aa: CASAGANEKLFF
v_gene: TRBV7-8; CDR3aa: CASSLALMGVTEAFF
v_gene: TRBV3-1; CDR3aa: CASRGRLGTGELFF
v_gene: TRBV19; CDR3aa: CASKTAGIFGGYTF
v_gene: TRBV6-1; CDR3aa: CASSAYRAIEQYF
v_gene: TRBV20-1; CDR3aa: CSARDPRTSNQPQHF
v_gene: TRBV12-3/TRBV12-4; CDR3aa: CASSGQSGANVLTF
v_gene: TRBV23-1; CDR3aa: CASSQFRVSAGMDYGYTF
v_gene: TRBV7-9; CDR3aa: CASSHTNPSGGRYNEQFF
v_gene: TRBV9; CDR3aa: CASSLGWGAYNEQFF
v_gene: TRBV24-1; CDR3aa: CATSDLLCLVYNEQFF
v_gene: TRBV30; CDR3aa: CAWSVTGIGTEAFF